A single TCR beta chain is shown here with its context. In the source study's methods: Amplification of reference gene primers was used by the study to estimate nucleated cell counts. Produced via immunoSEQ multiplex PCR; TCRdb's table is partial and in-frame only. Clone size and the V and J calls come from that table; the DNA yielded D and trimming. The sample consists of fewer than 300,000 clones, under 90% of them appearing once. The entry originates in a study of blood T cell repertoires in COVID-19. Across the whole study: The origin of the acute and convalescent COVID-19 samples was the United States, Italy and Spain. Sources were T cells, B-cell-depleted T cells, or PBMCs; the material itself was cDNA or gDNA.

Trimming shortened V by 0 bases and J by 6 bases, and 11 bases separated the two germline ends. This CDR3 region has 14 residues. Germline V gene data show CDR1 as LGHDT and CDR2 as YNNKEL (reference sequence). The genes are TRBV3-1 (or the pseudogene TRBV3-2) and TRBJ1-1; D remains unclear. This receptor was identified in a woman in her sixties with active or convalescent COVID-19. Sequencing was done on a sample of peripheral blood. CDR3 nucleotides: TGTGCCAGCAGCCAAGATACGCGGGGATCTGAAGCTTTCTTT. This encodes CASSQDTRGSEAFF.